This T cell receptor (beta chain) was identified in a study of regulatory T cells in long-lasting Graves disease. The CDR3 runs to 15 residues. V shed 1 base, J shed 1 base, and the junction held 2 bases outside the gene matches. Germline CDR1 SEHNR, CDR2 FQNEAQ (reference sequence). Arm-PCR of CDR3 regions with iRepertoire HTBI primers generated TCR beta libraries. TCRdb redid the calling of the multiplex PCR reads with MiXCR, one entry per CDR3 protein. The sample has 510,000 or so distinct CDR3 sequences, around 11% seen once. This clonotype occurred many times. Time point specified: newly diagnosed GD, antithyroid drugs for less than 3 months. After RNA was extracted from PBMCs, the TCR library was made from it. These data also featured in a second study, about T cells in Graves' hyperthyroidism and ophthalmopathy.

The chain couples TRBV7-9 to TRBJ2-5; 8 positions agree with TRBD1. The origin of this receptor is a woman aged 30 to 39 with Graves disease. Sequenced material: peripheral blood mononuclear cells (PBMCs), taken at new diagnosis, from a patient treated with antithyroid drugs. The CDR3 DNA reads as TGTGCCAGCAGCTTAGGAGGGACAGGCCAAGAGACCCAGTACTTC. Its protein is CASSLGGTGQETQYF.